This is a list of T cell receptor beta chains from one sample in a study of T-cell reconstitution after alpha-beta-depleted transplantation in children. In TCRdb, the PCR reads were re-called with MiXCR into one record per CDR3 protein. The table has hundreds of thousands of distinct CDR3 sequences, 10% to 15% seen once. Here the sequenced sample was PBMCs, mostly from graft donor cells, taken 360 days after TCRalphabeta/CD19-depleted stem cell transplant. The receptors originated from a male patient younger than 18 who had a stem cell transplant for acute myeloid leukemia, so the T cells may come from the graft donor. Both conserved end residues are part of each CDR3.

TRBJ1-2 TRBV30 CACPNQRGQRLYGYTF
TRBJ2-3 TRBV6-5 CATQRGADTQYF
TRBJ1-2 TRBV7-8 CASSLALTDTTLNYGYTF
TRBJ2-3 TRBV5-1 CASSLTSGKDTQYF
TRBJ2-5 TRBV3-1 CASSQVFHTEPQETQYF
TRBJ2-3 TRBV12-3/TRBV12-4 CASSHGGYSDTQYF
TRBJ2-7 TRBV29-1 CSVSWGGSGSMYEQYF
TRBJ2-1 TRBV29-1 CSEGLAGYNEQFF
TRBJ2-5 TRBV6-2/TRBV6-3 CASSYGTSGTARETQYF
TRBJ2-1 TRBV20-1 CSATSQGQGVVNEQFF
TRBJ1-1 TRBV7-6 CASSLDSGYPTEAFF
TRBJ2-7 TRBV12-3/TRBV12-4 CASSLRGTEQYF
TRBJ1-1 TRBV30 CAWSGYYRGRRVTEAFF
TRBJ2-5 TRBV9 CASSGEGLNQETQYF
TRBJ2-1 TRBV7-9 CASTPTVGPSYNEQFF
TRBJ2-3 TRBV20-1 CSARDIAASGRLADTQYF
TRBJ2-7 TRBV20-1 CSASRQKSGPYEQYF
TRBJ2-5 TRBV6-6 CASTTREETQYF
TRBJ2-1 TRBV20-1 CSANKREDTYNEQFF
TRBJ1-3 TRBV29-1 CSVVGTAELGTIYF
TRBJ2-1 TRBV29-1 CSLRTSAYNEQFF
TRBJ2-5 TRBV6-2/TRBV6-3 CASSYGTVIRETQYF
TRBJ2-3 TRBV20-1 CSGASGITDTQYF
TRBJ2-1 TRBV19 CASSMRRRSDEQFF
TRBJ1-2 TRBV7-9 CASSLLRDGYTF
TRBJ2-7 TRBV2 CASKFGLATYEQYF
TRBJ2-7 TRBV12-3/TRBV12-4 CASSLVGQGAPEQYF
TRBJ2-5 TRBV4-3 CASSQERLAGKETQYF
TRBJ2-7 TRBV4-3 CASSQEKGAREQYF
TRBJ2-3 TRBV7-2 CASSLESGFTDTQYF
TRBJ2-7 TRBV29-1 CSVGVSPYEQYF
TRBJ2-5 TRBV28 CASSGQSDQETQYF
TRBJ2-7 TRBV10-3 CAISESEGSLAGIFVADEQYF
TRBJ2-7 TRBV20-1 CSAREDGRFPYEQYF
TRBJ2-2 TRBV7-6 CASSYPYARRANTGELFF
TRBJ2-7 TRBV20-1 CSARAAPSSYEQYF
TRBJ2-5 TRBV24-1 CATSDPGPRETQYF
TRBJ1-6 TRBV6-5 CASGPTGVVSSPLHF
TRBJ1-1 TRBV5-1 CASSYSGAPNTEAFF
TRBJ2-7 TRBV28 CVKGGRDAYEQYF
TRBJ1-1 TRBV28 CASSLPVTGTYTEAFF
TRBJ2-2 TRBV25-1 CASWVAGGELFF
TRBJ2-7 TRBV15 CATSSRPGQGIYEQYF
TRBJ2-7 TRBV7-9 CASSTNRGLRLRDEQYF
TRBJ1-3 TRBV5-1 CASSLDRQRSGNTIYF
TRBJ2-7 TRBV10-3 CAIRLAGEGSYEQYF
TRBJ2-1 TRBV15 CATTSPGTSGRVTGFF